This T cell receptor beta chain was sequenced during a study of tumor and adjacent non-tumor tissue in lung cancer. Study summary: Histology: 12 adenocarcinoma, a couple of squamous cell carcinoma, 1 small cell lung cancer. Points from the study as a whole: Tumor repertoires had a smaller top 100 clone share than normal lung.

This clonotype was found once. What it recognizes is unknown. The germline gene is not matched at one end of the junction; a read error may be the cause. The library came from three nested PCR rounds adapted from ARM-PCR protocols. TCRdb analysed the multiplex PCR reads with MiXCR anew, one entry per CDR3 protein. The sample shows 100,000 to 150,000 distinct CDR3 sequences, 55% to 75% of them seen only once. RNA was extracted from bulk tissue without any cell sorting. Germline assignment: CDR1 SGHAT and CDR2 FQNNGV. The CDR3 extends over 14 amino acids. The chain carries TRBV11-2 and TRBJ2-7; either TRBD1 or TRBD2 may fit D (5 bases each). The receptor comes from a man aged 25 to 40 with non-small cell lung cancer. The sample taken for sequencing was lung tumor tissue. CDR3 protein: CDSRRGASSYEQYF. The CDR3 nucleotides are TGTGACAGCAGAAGAGGGGCGAGCTCCTACGAGCAGTATTTC.